Each of the 20 T cell receptor beta chains below was sequenced from the same sample in a study of shared clonotypes between healthy human individuals. Assay: immunoSEQ multiplex PCR; the TCRdb copy retains only in-frame clones and omits some. The profile shows about 1.9 million clones, around 93% of them singletons. The naive CD8 subset, CD45RO-negative cells positively selected for CCR7, excluded terminally differentiated effector memory CD45RA+ cells. Sequenced input: naive CD8+ T cells from PBMCs. All receptors come from a man aged 18 to 35 in good health. Some clones in this sample may be carry-over from other donors' samples.

This chain uses TRBV27 with TRBJ2-2, with TRBD1 as a possible D gene (6 bases). Germline CDR1 is MNHEY and CDR2 is SMNVEV (reference sequence). The CDR3 consists of 16 residues. Trimming removed 0 bases at V and 4 bases at J, with 12 bases between. The CDR3 sequence: CASSLSRQAFTGELFF. The CDR3 bases are TGTGCCAGCAGTTTATCGAGACAGGCATTCACCGGGGAGCTGTTTTTT.

The gene calls are TRBV27 and TRBJ1-1; tentatively, D is TRBD1 (5 bases). Germline assignment: CDR1 MNHEY and CDR2 SMNVEV (reference sequence). The V end lost 5 bases, the J end lost 4 bases, and 23 bases lay between the germline ends. This CDR3 has 17 residues. The CDR3 region has the DNA TGTGCCAGCAGTCCTATCACCACTCGGGGCTCGGGCACTGAAGCTTTCTTT. Translating gives CASSPITTRGSGTEAFF.

This clone showed up just a few times. The rearrangement uses TRBV7-9 and TRBJ2-2; D is unresolved. The germline gives CDR1 SEHNR, CDR2 FQNEAQ (reference sequence). This CDR3 is built from 12 residues. Trimming removed 5 bases from V and 8 bases from J, with 9 bases in between. CDR3 DNA sequence: TGTGCCAGCAGCGAACAGCCAGGGGAGCTGTTTTTT. Its translation: CASSEQPGELFF.

This clone has just one count. The rearrangement uses TRBV19 and TRBJ1-2; a possible D gene is TRBD1 (5 bases). CDR1 is LNHDA, CDR2 SQIVND, per germline (reference sequence). Trimming cost V 7 bases and J 4 bases, with 10 bases left between them. CDR3 length: 12 amino acids. This CDR3 reads CASKTGPYGYTF. The CDR3 DNA reads TGTGCCAGTAAAACAGGACCCTATGGCTACACCTTC.

V and J are TRBV7-2 and TRBJ2-7; TRBD2 matches at 8 bases. J gave up 5 bases and V 2 bases, and 14 bases lay outside the gene matches. The CDR3 is 17 amino acids. The germline CDR1 and CDR2 sequences are SGHTA and FQGNSA. Here the CDR3 reads CASSLYPRVGSGNEQYF. As DNA, the CDR3 is TGTGCCAGCAGCTTATACCCCCGTGTGGGTAGCGGGAACGAGCAGTACTTC.

The V gene is TRBV19, the J gene TRBJ2-7; 7 bases line up with TRBD1. The V gene end was trimmed by 4 bases and the J gene end by 2 bases; junction bases not matched to a gene: 5. CDR3 size: 14 residues. CDR1 and CDR2 (germline): LNHDA, SQIVND (reference sequence). CDR3 sequence (DNA): TGTGCCAGTAGTAGAGACAGGGAAACCTACGAGCAGTACTTC. Its translation is CASSRDRETYEQYF.

The chain couples TRBV2 to TRBJ2-1, with D perhaps matching TRBD2 (7 bases). Trimming stripped 6 bases from V and 8 bases from J, with 23 bases between. CDR1 SNHLY and CDR2 FYNNEI come from the germline V gene. The CDR3 has 16 amino acids. The CDR3 bases are TGTGCCAGCAGCGAAACGGGGGGACACACCTGGCATGAGCAGTTCTTC. The encoded protein is CASSETGGHTWHEQFF.

The chain links TRBV5-1 to TRBJ2-1; the D is unclear. Between the trimmed V and J ends, which lost 0 bases and 2 bases, there was a span of 6 bases. This CDR3 spans 14 amino acids. Germline V gene lookup returns CDR1 SGHRS and CDR2 YFSETQ. The CDR3 region has the DNA TGCGCCAGCAGCTTGGGTAGTCCCTACAATGAGCAGTTCTTC. This sequence encodes CASSLGSPYNEQFF.

As concerns this clone: Other DNA sequences in the same sample also yield this CDR3. The rearrangement links TRBV9 to TRBJ2-1; 8 nucleotides match TRBD2. V lost 0 bases to trimming and J lost 3 bases; unmatched junction nucleotides: 5. The CDR3 is made up of 16 amino acids. The V gene's germline CDR1 is SGDLS and CDR2 YYNGEE. The CDR3 DNA follows: TGTGCCAGCAGCGTAGCCAGCGGGAGTATCTACAATGAGCAGTTCTTC. This translates into CASSVASGSIYNEQFF.

This clone was counted a single time. The chain uses TRBV28 and TRBJ1-4, with D possibly being TRBD1 (5 bases). V was shortened by 3 bases and J by 5 bases, with 10 bases between the two germline ends. The germline CDR1 and CDR2 sequences are MDHEN and SYDVKM. The CDR3 is 14 residues long. The CDR3: CASSFTTANEKLFF. The DNA for the CDR3 is TGTGCCAGCAGTTTCACGACAGCAAATGAAAAACTGTTTTTT. Full variable domain (outside the CDR3, taken from reference TRBV28 and TRBJ1-4): DVKVTQSSRYLVKRTGEKVFLECVQDMDHENMFWYRQDPGLGLRLIYFSYDVKMKEKGDIPEGYSVSREKKERFSLILESASTNQTSMYLCASSFTTANEKLFFGSGTQLSVL.

The chain links TRBV5-1 to TRBJ2-7; 10 nucleotides agree with TRBD1. Germline trimming cut 3 bases from V and 3 bases from J; bases unmatched to any gene: 3. This CDR3 region has 14 residues. In germline, CDR1 is SGHRS, CDR2 YFSETQ. This chain's CDR3 is CASSSGQGFYEQYF. CDR3 nucleotides: TGCGCCAGCAGCTCGGGACAGGGGTTCTACGAGCAGTACTTC.

The chain carries TRBV27 and TRBJ1-4; the D gene is possibly TRBD1 (6 bases). V was pared by 5 bases and J by 4 bases, with 11 bases between. The CDR3 is made up of 14 amino acids. The germline V gene encodes CDR1 MNHEY and CDR2 SMNVEV (reference sequence). Here the CDR3 reads CASSRTDYNEKLFF. The CDR3 nucleotides read TGTGCCAGCAGTCGGACAGATTATAATGAAAAACTGTTTTTT.

This sequence joins TRBV15 and TRBJ2-3; 9 bases agree with TRBD1. This CDR3 has 16 amino acids. Trimming removed 3 bases from V and 1 base from J; junction bases left unmatched: 5. Germline loops: CDR1 LNHNV, CDR2 YYDKDF (reference sequence). CDR3 region: CATSSSRTGGTDTQYF. CDR3 DNA sequence: TGTGCCACCAGCAGTTCCCGGACAGGGGGCACAGATACGCAGTATTTT.

The chain links TRBV4-2 to TRBJ2-6; D remains ambiguous. Trimming took off 0 bases at V and 0 bases at J, with 9 bases between the two ends. The CDR3 is 17 amino acids. Per germline, CDR1 LGHNA and CDR2 YNFKEQ. CDR3 nucleotide sequence: TGTGCCAGCAGCCAAGAGGATCACAGCTCTGGGGCCAACGTCCTGACTTTC. This gives the protein CASSQEDHSSGANVLTF.

CDR3 sequence: CASSLAGRGPANEKLFF. As DNA, the CDR3 is TGTGCCAGCAGCTTAGCGGGGCGGGGACCAGCTAATGAAAAACTGTTTTTT. V and J are TRBV7-9 and TRBJ1-4; perhaps TRBD1 as D (5 bases). The CDR3 has 17 residues. CDR1 SEHNR and CDR2 FQNEAQ come from the germline V gene (reference sequence). V gave up 0 bases and J gave up 3 bases, with 14 bases separating them.

The rearrangement joins TRBV11-2 to TRBJ1-2, with a weak D call TRBD1 (5 bases). V was cut by 3 bases and J by 4 bases, with 6 bases left in between. Per the germline V gene, CDR1 is SGHAT and CDR2 is FQNNGV. The CDR3 loop spans 12 amino acids. The CDR3 DNA reads TGTGCCAGCAGCTTGGGACTCTATGGCTACACCTTC. Encoded protein: CASSLGLYGYTF.

CDR3 in DNA: TGTGCCAGCAGCCGGCTAGCGGGAGTCTACAATGAGCAGTTCTTC. As protein: CASSRLAGVYNEQFF. This chain connects TRBV5-4 to TRBJ2-1, with TRBD2 matching over 10 bases. Looked up from germline, CDR1 is SGHNT and CDR2 is YYREEE (reference sequence). The CDR3 covers 15 residues. Trimming at V came to 4 bases and at J to 3 bases, leaving 4 bases not matched to a gene.

The chain links TRBV27 to TRBJ2-1, with a possible D match to TRBD1 (6 bases). Per germline, CDR1 MNHEY and CDR2 SMNVEV (reference sequence). The CDR3 contains 13 residues. V lost 5 bases, J lost 8 bases, and 13 bases lay in between. CDR3 loop: CASSPGAFDEQFF. CDR3 bases: TGTGCCAGCAGTCCAGGGGCTTTCGATGAGCAGTTCTTC.

Regarding this clone: Other DNA sequences in this specimen translate into the identical CDR3. This sequence joins TRBV28 and TRBJ1-1; no clear D gene. This CDR3 spans 13 amino acids. V shed 1 base and J shed 1 base, with 4 bases lying between them. Germline V gene sequence: CDR1 MDHEN, CDR2 SYDVKM. CDR3 bases: TGTGCCAGCAGTTTATTCTCGAACACTGAAGCTTTCTTT. This gives the protein CASSLFSNTEAFF.

This rearrangement joins TRBV5-4 to TRBJ2-7; 9 bases match TRBD1. The length of the CDR3 is 15 residues. J gave up 5 bases and V 4 bases, and 10 bases lay outside the gene matches. Germline values: CDR1 SGHNT, CDR2 YYREEE (reference sequence). CDR3 DNA: TGTGCCAGCAGCCGCACGACAGGGGGTGGGGACGAGCAGTACTTC. This encodes CASSRTTGGGDEQYF.